This T cell receptor beta chain was captured in a study of vaccination effects on CD4 cells after COVID-19. Study-level background: At 16 days and at one week before vaccination, samples were given by two convalescent patients. Study-wide findings and caveats: There were few convalescent patients in the study and no early post-infection timepoints.

Concerning this clone: Antigen: not known.

Some clones are missing from TCRdb's copy, which holds only in-frame ones; the method was immunoSEQ multiplex PCR. The table includes 21,000 or so clones, under 75% detected once. This CDR3 has 14 amino acids. The germline V and J ends were trimmed by 5 bases and 4 bases, with 12 bases remaining between them. Germline V gene data show CDR1 as SGHVS and CDR2 as FQNEAQ. Peptide-pool stimulation followed by sequencing identified expanded antigen-specific CD4+ clonotypes in the ViraFEST assay. Following a 10-day culture, CD4+ T cells were purified. The person's infection with SARS-CoV-2, confirmed by PCR, took place between March and December 2020. Researchers swapped half the medium for IL-2 medium on both days 3 and 7.

The specimen comprised CD4+ T cells from PBMCs cultured with a peptide pool, sampled before COVID-19 vaccination. The receptor was isolated from a human donor who had a prior SARS-CoV-2 infection. The chain joins TRBV7-8 to TRBJ1-5, with D possibly TRBD1 on 6 matching bases. This CDR3 is CASSPGQPNQPQHF. CDR3 sequence (DNA): TGTGCCAGCAGCCCGGGACAACCAAATCAGCCCCAGCATTTT. Together with reference TRBV7-8 and TRBJ1-5, the CDR3 gives the full variable domain: GAGVSQSPRYKVAKRGQDVALRCDPISGHVSLFWYQQALGQGPEFLTYFQNEAQLDKSGLPSDRFFAERPEGSVSTLKIQRTQQEDSAVYLCASSPGQPNQPQHFGDGTRLSIL.